The rows below give T cell receptor beta chains drawn from one sample of a study of cytomegalovirus exposure and HLA in healthy donors. TCRdb keeps only in-frame clones here, not all; method: immunoSEQ multiplex PCR. The sample holds 160,000 or so clones; 80% to 85% are singletons and the top ten take 10%. The specimen was PBMCs. Every receptor here comes from a man aged 25 to 40 in good health and CMV-seropositive. CDR3s include the opening cysteine and the closing phenylalanine or tryptophan. The order of the fields is V gene, clone size, J gene, D gene, CDR3 DNA, CDR3 protein. A D gene is named only where the DNA matches it firmly. The size of a clone is reported for some rows only, either as once, few or many, or as a class for expanded clones.

TRBV28	.	TRBJ2-7	.	TGTGCCAGCAGCCGGGGGTCTACCTACGAGCAGTACTTC	CASSRGSTYEQYF
TRBV4-2	.	TRBJ2-4	.	TGTGCCAGCAGCCGAGATCTAGTGACCAAAAACATTCAGTACTTC	CASSRDLVTKNIQYF
TRBV19	.	TRBJ2-3	.	TGTGCCAGTAGTATAGATATGGATACGCAGTATTTT	CASSIDMDTQYF
TRBV30	few	TRBJ2-7	.	TGTGCCTGGAGCCTCACAGGGAACGAGCAGTACTTC	CAWSLTGNEQYF
TRBV6-4	.	TRBJ1-4	TRBD1	TGTGCCAGCAGTGACTCTCCAGGGGGGCCAGGAGAAAAACTGTTTTTT	CASSDSPGGPGEKLFF
TRBV19	once	TRBJ2-7	.	TGTGCCAGTAGTATTTCCGCGGCATGCGAGTACTTC	CASSISAACEYF
TRBV7-2	few	TRBJ1-1	.	TGTGCCAGCAGCCTACAGGGATTTAACACTGAAGCTTTCTTT	CASSLQGFNTEAFF
TRBV19	.	TRBJ2-5	TRBD1	TGTGCCAGTAGTATAGGGACAGGGGAGGAGACCCAGTACTTC	CASSIGTGEETQYF
TRBV5-1	.	TRBJ1-2	.	TGCGCCAGCGAGTCAGGGGACGGTGGCTACACCTTC	CASESGDGGYTF
TRBV28	.	TRBJ1-5	.	TGTGCCAGCAGTCACGCCACCCTGGTAGGCAATCAGCCCCAGCATTTT	CASSHATLVGNQPQHF
TRBV9	.	TRBJ2-7	.	TGTGCCAGCAGCCAAACCGGGTGGGGAGCCGAGCAGTACTTC	CASSQTGWGAEQYF
TRBV7-8	.	TRBJ2-5	.	TGTGCCAGCAGCTTACAATACTACGAGACCCAGTACTTC	CASSLQYYETQYF
TRBV28	.	TRBJ2-7	TRBD1	TGTGCCAGCACTCCAGGGGGCGACCCAGTCAGCCAGTACTTC	CASTPGGDPVSQYF
TRBV7-6	.	TRBJ2-3	.	TGTGCCAGCAGTATAGCACAGGTCACAGATACGCAGTATTTT	CASSIAQVTDTQYF
TRBV30	.	TRBJ2-7	.	TGTGCCTGGAATCGTGGAGACAGAACCTACGAGCAGTACTTC	CAWNRGDRTYEQYF
TRBV28	.	TRBJ2-7	.	TGTGCCAGCAGTCCCCTCCACGAGCAGTACTTC	CASSPLHEQYF
TRBV9	.	TRBJ1-4	.	TGTGCCAGCAGCGTAGGTACAGCCCTGTCCAACTCGGTTTTT	CASSVGTALSNSVF
TRBV5-6	once	TRBJ1-2	TRBD1	TGTGCCAGCAGCTTCGTCCGGGACAGGTCGATTCCGTACACCTTC	CASSFVRDRSIPYTF
TRBV2	.	TRBJ1-4	.	TGTGCCAGCAGTGGCGGGGTCGGCACTAATGAAAAACTGTTTTTT	CASSGGVGTNEKLFF
TRBV7-8	.	TRBJ1-5	.	TGTGCCAGCAGCGCCTTGAGCAGGGGCGCAAATCAGCCCCAGCATTTT	CASSALSRGANQPQHF
TRBV28	.	TRBJ1-3	.	TGTGCCAGCAGCCGCCCTACCGTCTCTGGAAACACCATATATTTT	CASSRPTVSGNTIYF
TRBV6-1	.	TRBJ2-3	TRBD1	TGTGCCAGCTCGACAGGGGAGGATACGCAGTATTTT	CASSTGEDTQYF
TRBV7-9	.	TRBJ2-7	.	TGTGCCAGCAGCCCTGGGATAGCGTCGAACTACGAGCAGTACTTC	CASSPGIASNYEQYF
TRBV6-5	.	TRBJ2-3	.	TGTGCCAGCAGGCGGACTTCCACAGATACGCAGTATTTT	CASRRTSTDTQYF
TRBV5-4	once	TRBJ2-7	TRBD2	TGTGCCGGTCGATCCGGGACTAGCGCCTCCTACGAGCAGTACTTC	CAGRSGTSASYEQYF
TRBV19	once	TRBJ2-7	.	TGTGCCAGTAGTAGGGGCACGGCTCTGAACGAGCAGTACTTC	CASSRGTALNEQYF
TRBV15	.	TRBJ2-5	.	TGTGCCACCAGCAGAGATCTGGAGGGCGATGGTAGCCAGTACTTC	CATSRDLEGDGSQYF
TRBV6-6	.	TRBJ1-1	TRBD1	TGTGCCAGCAGCCTACAGGGGGGGAATGAAGCTTTCTTT	CASSLQGGNEAFF
TRBV10-2	few	TRBJ2-5	TRBD2	TGCGCCAGCCAGAGCCCGACTAGCGGGAGGCCAGAGACCCAGTACTTC	CASQSPTSGRPETQYF
TRBV28	.	TRBJ2-7	TRBD2	TGTGCCAGCACTCGAGCGGGGGCCTCCTACGAGCAGTACTTC	CASTRAGASYEQYF
TRBV7-6	.	TRBJ1-6	TRBD1	TGTGCCAGCAGCTTAGGTACAGGGACAGTCAGCTCCTATAATTCACCCCTCCACTTT	CASSLGTGTVSSYNSPLHF
TRBV5-5	once	TRBJ2-7	.	TGTGCCAGCAGCCGGGGGGGACAGCTCTACGAGCAGTACTTC	CASSRGGQLYEQYF
TRBV7-2	.	TRBJ1-3	.	TGTGCCAGCAGCTTAGAGGGGAACACCATATATTTT	CASSLEGNTIYF
TRBV4-1	.	TRBJ2-7	TRBD2	TGCGCCAGCAGCCAACCCTTAACTAGCGGGAGGAGCTACGAGCAGTACTTC	CASSQPLTSGRSYEQYF
TRBV13	.	TRBJ2-3	.	TGTGCCAGCAGCCTGTACTACGATACGCAGTATTTT	CASSLYYDTQYF
TRBV5-6	few	TRBJ1-2	.	TGTGCCAGCAGCGGGTTGCAAAGTAGCATCTATGGCTACACCTTC	CASSGLQSSIYGYTF
TRBV28	.	TRBJ1-3	TRBD1	TGTGCCAGCTACAAGCAGGGGGGAGGAAACACCATATATTTT	CASYKQGGGNTIYF
TRBV30	.	TRBJ1-1	.	TGTGCCTGGAGCCCGGGGGGCTCTGAAGCTTTCTTT	CAWSPGGSEAFF
TRBV19	.	TRBJ1-4	.	TGTGCCAGTATCGGGCTGGGCCGGGGACTGTTTTTT	CASIGLGRGLFF
TRBV11-2	.	TRBJ1-1	TRBD1	TGTGCCAGCAGCTTAGGCGGGACAGCTAACACTGAAGCTTTCTTT	CASSLGGTANTEAFF
TRBV2	.	TRBJ2-1	TRBD2	TGTGCCAGCAGTCCGACTAGCGGGATTTTTGGTGAGCAGTTCTTC	CASSPTSGIFGEQFF
TRBV2	.	TRBJ2-4	.	TGTGCCAGCAAAGCGTTTTTTGCGAGGAACATTCAGTACTTC	CASKAFFARNIQYF
TRBV28	.	TRBJ2-7	TRBD2	TGTGCCAGCAGCCCCCGACTAGCGGGAGGGCCGGGTTACGAGCAGTACTTC	CASSPRLAGGPGYEQYF
TRBV19	.	TRBJ1-5	TRBD1	TGTGCCAGTATGGCAGGGGGAGGCAATCAGCCCCAGCATTTT	CASMAGGGNQPQHF
TRBV28	.	TRBJ2-7	TRBD2	TGTGCCAGCAGTTACAGCGGGAGTGGAAGGGCCTACGAGCAGTACTTC	CASSYSGSGRAYEQYF
TRBV10-3	.	TRBJ1-1	.	TGTGCCATCAGAACCCGAGAGTCGAAGAACACTGAAGCTTTCTTT	CAIRTRESKNTEAFF
TRBV15	.	TRBJ2-3	TRBD2	TGTGCCACCAGCAGAGCCGGGACTAGCGGGGGGGCAGGAGATACGCAGTATTTT	CATSRAGTSGGAGDTQYF
TRBV6-5	.	TRBJ1-5	.	TGTGCCAGCGGAGGACCTTTGGGGGGACTTGAGCATTTT	CASGGPLGGLEHF
TRBV18	.	TRBJ1-1	.	TGTGCCAGCTCACTCCGCGGAGGAAGGGAAGCTTTCTTT	CASSLRGGREAFF
TRBV6-1	.	TRBJ2-5	.	TGTGCCAGCAGATTTAACAGGGGTGGGAGGGAGACCCAGTACTTC	CASRFNRGGRETQYF